The 32 T cell receptor beta chains reported below all come from one sample, sequenced in a study of molecular identifiers for immune sequencing clone quantification. One entry per CDR3 protein results from TCRdb running MiXCR on the PCR reads. The sample includes over 550,000 distinct CDR3 sequences, 25% of them seen just once. Sequencing was done on a sample of naive CD8+ T cells from blood, with Jurkat cell RNA spiked in. Subset: FACS-sorted CD8+CD4-CCR7+CD45RA+ naive T cells. These receptors were collected from a human donor in good health. Some libraries in this study had Jurkat cell RNA spiked in.

This clonotype came up many times. The chain uses TRBV27 and TRBJ1-1; unclear D gene. The CDR3 spans 13 residues. V lost 6 bases and J 0 bases, leaving 8 bases between the germline ends. The V gene's germline CDR1 is MNHEY and CDR2 SMNVEV (reference sequence). In nucleotides, the CDR3 is TGTGCCAGCAGAAGGGAGTTGAACACTGAAGCTTTCTTT. It is translated as CASRRELNTEAFF.

This clonotype was seen only a few times. The chain combines TRBV20-1 with TRBJ2-3; perhaps TRBD2 as D (6 bases). V was pared by 1 base and J by 3 bases, with 20 bases between. Germline values: CDR1 DFQATT, CDR2 SNEGSKA (reference sequence). This CDR3 region has 17 residues. CDR3 residues: CSARVLARGFGTDTQYF. In DNA form, the CDR3 reads TGCAGTGCTAGAGTCCTAGCGAGGGGATTTGGGACAGATACGCAGTATTTT.

This clonotype was seen repeatedly, ten times or more. The chain combines TRBV21-1 with TRBJ1-1. TRBV21-1 is a pseudogene locus. This CDR3 comprises 15 residues. CDR3 amino acids: CASSKARGLNTEAFF. CDR3 nucleotide sequence: TGTGCCAGCAGCAAAGCGCGGGGTTTGAACACTGAAGCTTTCTTT.

This clonotype has just a few counts. The chain joins TRBV27 to TRBJ2-7; TRBD2 might be the D (6 bases). The germline gives CDR1 MNHEY, CDR2 SMNVEV (reference sequence). The ends were cut back, 3 bases at V and 5 bases at J, with 11 bases in the middle. CDR3 length equals 13 residues. In nucleotides, the CDR3 is TGTGCCAGCAGTTTGGTGGAGGGCGACGAGCAGTACTTC. Translation gives CASSLVEGDEQYF.

This clonotype was detected ten times or more. V is TRBV2 and J is TRBJ2-5, with D possibly called TRBD1 or TRBD2 (5 bases each). The CDR3 is 17 amino acids. The ends were cut back, 0 bases at V and 1 base at J, with 15 bases in the middle. Per germline, CDR1 SNHLY and CDR2 FYNNEI. CDR3 region: CASSEAWDAGGQETQYF. The CDR3 DNA follows: TGTGCCAGCAGTGAAGCTTGGGACGCCGGAGGCCAAGAGACCCAGTACTTC.

The chain uses TRBV3-1 and TRBJ2-7; 11 bases map to TRBD1. CDR1 is LGHDT, CDR2 YNNKEL, per germline (reference sequence). Trimming at V came to 0 bases and at J to 5 bases, leaving 3 bases not matched to a gene. The CDR3 is 15 residues long. The CDR3 coding sequence is TGTGCCAGCAGCCAAGATGGGACAGGGGGTGACGAGCAGTACTTC. It codes for CASSQDGTGGDEQYF.

As regards this clonotype: A read error may be the cause here, since a much bigger clone is one base away. V and J are TRBV24-1 and TRBJ2-3; TRBD1 agrees at 8 bases. The CDR3 sequence is 16 residues long. Per the germline V gene, CDR1 is KGHDR and CDR2 is SFDVKD. CDR3 protein: CASSDSGQGIGDTQYF. CDR3 bases: TGTGCCTCCAGTGATTCCGGACAGGGTATAGGAGATACGCAGTATTTT.

As regards this clonotype: An end of the junction differs from the germline gene, which may be a read error. The J gene is TRBJ2-1, the V gene TRBV5-4; the D gene is possibly TRBD2 (5 bases). Germline CDR1 SGHNT, CDR2 YYREEE (reference sequence). The CDR3 contains 16 residues. The CDR3 DNA is TGTGCCAGCAGCTTGGATAGCGCGAGCTCCTGCAATGAGCAGTTGTTC. Protein: CASSLDSASSCNEQLF.

This clonotype has more than one count but fewer than ten. The rearrangement links TRBV6-5 to TRBJ1-1, with a tentative D call TRBD1 (5 bases). Per the germline V gene, CDR1 is MNHEY and CDR2 is SVGAGI. The CDR3 extends over 13 amino acids. V was shortened by 2 bases and J by 11 bases, with 15 bases between the two germline ends. The CDR3 loop reads CASSYRSAGTAFF. The CDR3 DNA sequence: TGTGCCAGCAGTTACCGATCGGCAGGGACGGCTTTCTTT.

The V gene is TRBV27, the J gene TRBJ1-5, with D perhaps TRBD1 (5 bases). The CDR3 loop spans 14 amino acids. Germline-derived CDR1 and CDR2 are MNHEY and SMNVEV (reference sequence). V shed 5 bases and J shed 4 bases, with 12 bases lying between them. CDR3 loop: CASSGLGRNQPQHF. The CDR3 nucleotides read TGTGCCAGCAGTGGTTTGGGACGAAATCAGCCCCAGCATTTT.

In its sample, this clonotype was seen many times. This sequence joins TRBV5-8 and TRBJ2-3; the D is unclear. Germline values: CDR1 SGHTS, CDR2 YDEGEE. The length of the CDR3 is 18 residues. The V and J ends lost 3 bases and 7 bases respectively, with 27 bases between them. The CDR3 is CASSWMPPPASALHTQYF. CDR3 sequence (DNA): TGTGCCAGCAGCTGGATGCCCCCTCCCGCTTCCGCACTACATACGCAGTATTTT.

In its sample, this clonotype was seen a few times. V usage is TRBV19 and J usage is TRBJ1-5; D not resolved. The ends were cut back, 5 bases at V and 3 bases at J, with 5 bases in the middle. The CDR3 covers 12 residues. Germline CDR1 reads LNHDA; CDR2 reads SQIVND (reference sequence). CDR3 loop: CASSLNNQPQHF. CDR3 DNA: TGTGCCAGTAGTCTGAACAATCAGCCCCAGCATTTT.

This clonotype was observed a few times. This chain connects TRBV27 to TRBJ1-1; D unresolved. The V gene lost 3 bases and the J gene lost 12 bases, with 11 bases spanning the gap. The CDR3 spans 11 residues. Germline CDR1 reads MNHEY; CDR2 reads SMNVEV (reference sequence). The CDR3, as DNA: TGTGCCAGCAGTTTCGGCGCCTCGTCTTTCTTT. Encoded protein: CASSFGASSFF.

This chain links TRBV7-6 with TRBJ1-6; 8 bases fit TRBD1. Trimming at V came to 8 bases and at J to 3 bases, leaving 0 bases not matched to a gene. In germline, CDR1 is SGHVS, CDR2 FNYEAQ. The CDR3 extends over 13 amino acids. As DNA, the CDR3 is TGTGCCAGCGGACAGGGCTATAATTCACCCCTCCACTTT. Protein sequence: CASGQGYNSPLHF.

With regard to this clonotype: This may come from a read error, since a much larger clone is one base off. The rearrangement uses TRBV9 and TRBJ2-2; 7 nucleotides agree with TRBD2. The CDR3 runs to 13 residues. Germline V gives CDR1 SGDLS, CDR2 YYNGEE. CDR3 protein: CVSGDINTGELFF. For the CDR3, the DNA is TGTGTCAGCGGGGATATTAACACCGGGGAGCTGTTTTTT. Together with reference TRBV9 and TRBJ2-2, the CDR3 gives the full variable domain: DSGVTQTPKHLITATGQRVTLRCSPRSGDLSVYWYQQSLDQGLQFLIQYYNGEERAKGNILERFSAQQFPDLHSELNLSSLELGDSALYFCVSGDINTGELFFGEGSRLTVL.

Details on this clonotype: The junction differs from germline at one of its ends, possibly a read error. This chain uses TRBV6-2 or TRBV6-3 with TRBJ1-1; a possible D gene is TRBD1 (5 bases). Germline V gene sequence: CDR1 MNHEY, CDR2 SVGEGT. This CDR3 is 13 amino acids long. The CDR3 DNA reads TGTGTCAGCAGTTACTCAGGGCACACTGAAGCTTTCTTT. This encodes CVSSYSGHTEAFF.

Points on this clonotype: This could be a read error, since a much larger clone is one nucleotide away. As the CDR3 is not closed by the conserved phenylalanine or tryptophan, this likely results from a read error. The chain has TRBV10-3 and TRBJ1-1; TRBD1 is a possible D gene (6 bases). Germline lookup yields CDR1 ENHRY and CDR2 SYGVKD. The CDR3 is 13 residues long. With 1 base removed from V and 3 bases from J, the gap between germline ends came to 6 bases. The CDR3 nucleotides read TGTGCCATCAGTGAGTACAGGGACACTGAAGCTTTCCTT. It translates to CAISEYRDTEAFL.

In this sample, this clonotype turned up once. This may come from a read error, since a much larger clone is one base off. The conserved phenylalanine or tryptophan is not found at the CDR3 terminus, so this likely reflects a read error. This rearrangement joins TRBV6-5 to TRBJ1-6, with a weak D call TRBD1 (6 bases). This CDR3 has 16 amino acids. With 0 bases removed from V and 0 bases from J, the gap between germline ends came to 6 bases. Germline V gives CDR1 MNHEY, CDR2 SVGAGI. CDR3 DNA sequence: TGTGCCAGCAGTTACTCGGACAGCTCCTATAATTCACCCCTCCACTCT. Translating it yields CASSYSDSSYNSPLHS.

Comments on this clonotype: At one end the junction does not follow the germline gene, possibly because of a read error. This chain links TRBV29-1 with TRBJ2-5; D ambiguous. This CDR3 has 16 residues. Germline assignment: CDR1 SQVTM and CDR2 ANQGSEA. The CDR3 reads CGVDGLMTPLGETQYF. As DNA, the CDR3 is TGCGGCGTTGATGGCCTGATGACCCCCCTCGGCGAGACCCAGTACTTT.

This clonotype has at least ten counts. The chain is built from TRBV29-1 and TRBJ1-5; weak D call: TRBD1 (6 bases). This CDR3 is built from 18 residues. CDR1 is SQVTM and CDR2 is ANQGSEA in the germline V gene. Trimming left V 2 bases short and J 2 bases short, with 22 bases between. This CDR3 is CSVEWGAGRGRGNQPQHF. In DNA, the CDR3 is TGCAGCGTTGAATGGGGGGCAGGCCGGGGACGAGGCAATCAGCCCCAGCATTTT.

Only a few counts were recorded for this clonotype. V is TRBV20-1 and J is TRBJ2-4; TRBD1 might be the D (6 bases). V lost 0 bases and J lost 5, with 14 bases in between. The CDR3 consists of 15 residues. Germline CDR1 reads DFQATT; CDR2 reads SNEGSKA (reference sequence). This chain's CDR3 is CSARDQAGDQNIQYF. For the CDR3, the DNA is TGCAGTGCTAGAGATCAGGCAGGGGACCAAAACATTCAGTACTTC.

This chain connects TRBV19 to TRBJ1-5; D gene ambiguous. Germline-derived CDR1 and CDR2 are LNHDA and SQIVND (reference sequence). V lost 5 bases and J lost 4, with 12 bases in between. This CDR3 region has 14 residues. CDR3 amino acids: CASSYGTPNQPQHF. Here the CDR3 DNA reads TGTGCCAGTAGTTATGGTACACCTAATCAGCCCCAGCATTTT.

In the case of this clonotype: Since the CDR3 does not end with the conserved phenylalanine or tryptophan, this likely comes from a read error. The chain uses TRBV12-5 and TRBJ1-1; a possible D gene is TRBD1 (5 bases). The V and J ends lost 6 bases and 5 bases respectively, with 7 bases between them. The germline gives CDR1 LGHNT, CDR2 FRNRAP. The length of the CDR3 is 11 residues. The CDR3 region has the DNA TGTGCTAGTGGATGGGGGACTGAAGCTTTCTCT. The encoded protein is CASGWGTEAFS.

V is TRBV15 and J is TRBJ2-5, with TRBD1 matching over 7 bases. The CDR3 consists of 15 residues. The ends lost 2 bases at V and 2 bases at J; junction bases unmatched: 5. Germline-derived CDR1 and CDR2 are LNHNV and YYDKDF (reference sequence). CDR3 nucleotides: TGTGCCACCAGCAGAATTCAGGACAGGCAAGAGACCCAGTACTTC. Translation: CATSRIQDRQETQYF.

This clonotype was counted many times. The chain is built from TRBV12-3 or TRBV12-4 and TRBJ1-4; no firm D call. V dropped 0 bases and J dropped 7 bases, with 12 bases sitting between them. The CDR3 has 15 amino acids. CDR3: CASSLAVSRIEKLFF. The CDR3 nucleotides read TGTGCCAGCAGTTTAGCGGTGAGCCGGATTGAAAAACTGTTTTTT.

In its sample, this clonotype was seen many times. The chain recombines TRBV7-9 with TRBJ2-2, with unresolved D. The ends were cut back, 6 bases at V and 6 bases at J, with 17 bases in the middle. Germline CDR1 and CDR2: SEHNR and FQNEAQ (reference sequence). The CDR3 totals 15 residues. CDR3 nucleotide sequence: TGTGCCAGCAGTTCACCCTCGATCAATGCCGGGGAGCTGTTTTTT. As protein: CASSSPSINAGELFF.

This clonotype was seen many times. V and J are TRBV6-8 and TRBJ1-5, with 7 bases matching TRBD1. The CDR3 runs 15 residues. With V trimmed by 1 base and J by 7 bases, 7 bases remained unmatched. Germline V gene lookup returns CDR1 MNHGY and CDR2 SAAAGT. CDR3 amino acids: CASSYFKGARQPQHF. The CDR3, as DNA: TGTGCCAGCAGTTACTTCAAGGGGGCTCGGCAGCCCCAGCATTTT.

Many counts were recorded for this clonotype. This chain connects TRBV7-9 to TRBJ2-5; D possibly corresponds to TRBD1 (6 bases). The CDR3 extends over 13 amino acids. Germline-derived CDR1 and CDR2 are SEHNR and FQNEAQ (reference sequence). Trimming removed 5 bases at V and 5 bases at J, with 12 bases between. The CDR3 spells CASSDTGYETQYF. CDR3 bases: TGTGCCAGCAGCGACACAGGGTATGAGACCCAGTACTTC.

Comment on this clonotype: A much larger clone differs by one base, so this may be a read error. This chain uses TRBV29-1 with TRBJ1-6, with D unclear. This CDR3 has 13 amino acids. Germline V gene lookup returns CDR1 SQVTM and CDR2 ANQGSEA. The CDR3 coding sequence is TGCAGCGTTGAGGACGGATATAATTCATCCCTCCACTTT. Translating it yields CSVEDGYNSSLHF.

This clonotype came up a few times. The rearrangement uses TRBV5-6 and TRBJ2-7, with D possibly being TRBD2 (6 bases). The V gene lost 0 bases and the J gene lost 1 base, with 8 bases spanning the gap. This CDR3 has 14 amino acids. CDR1 is SGHDT, CDR2 YYEEEE, per germline. The CDR3 protein is CASSLDRESYEQYF. The CDR3 nucleotides read TGTGCCAGCAGCTTGGATCGGGAGTCCTACGAGCAGTACTTC.

This clonotype was detected only a few times. This chain links TRBV4-1 with TRBJ2-7, with D unresolved. The CDR3 loop spans 15 amino acids. V dropped 0 bases and J dropped 2 bases, with 11 bases sitting between them. Germline CDR1 reads MGHRA; CDR2 reads YSYEKL. CDR3 in DNA: TGCGCCAGCAGCCAAGATAACCTGGCCGCCTACGAGCAGTACTTC. The encoded protein is CASSQDNLAAYEQYF.

The chain has TRBV6-1 and TRBJ1-1; D is ambiguous. Germline CDR1 is MNHNS and CDR2 is SASEGT. V lost 6 bases, J lost 1 base, and 9 bases lay in between. CDR3 length: 13 amino acids. In DNA form, the CDR3 reads TGTGCCAGCAGCGAGCGAGAGAACACTGAAGCTTTCTTT. Encoded protein: CASSERENTEAFF.